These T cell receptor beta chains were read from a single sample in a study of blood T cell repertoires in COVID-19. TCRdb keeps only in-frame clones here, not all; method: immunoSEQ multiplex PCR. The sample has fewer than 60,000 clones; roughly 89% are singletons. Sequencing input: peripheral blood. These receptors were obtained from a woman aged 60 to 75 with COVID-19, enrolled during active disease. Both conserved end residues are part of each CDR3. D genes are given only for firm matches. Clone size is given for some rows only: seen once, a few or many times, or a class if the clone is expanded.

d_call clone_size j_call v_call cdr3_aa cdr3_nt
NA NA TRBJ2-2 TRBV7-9 CASSLGGETVNTGELFF TGTGCCAGCAGCTTAGGGGGGGAGACGGTGAACACCGGGGAGCTGTTTTTT
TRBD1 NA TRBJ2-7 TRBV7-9 CASSTGQGAYEQYF TGTGCCAGCAGCACGGGACAGGGGGCCTACGAGCAGTACTTC
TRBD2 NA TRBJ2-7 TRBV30 CAWSRGGGAPEQYF TGTGCCTGGAGTCGGGGCGGGGGAGCACCCGAGCAGTACTTC
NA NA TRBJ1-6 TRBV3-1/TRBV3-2 CASSPRLGNNSPLHF TGTGCCAGCAGCCCCCGACTGGGTAATAATTCACCCCTCCACTTT
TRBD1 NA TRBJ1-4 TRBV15 CATSRAGGAAEKLFF TGTGCCACCAGCAGAGCAGGGGGCGCGGCTGAAAAACTGTTTTTT
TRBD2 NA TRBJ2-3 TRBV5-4 CASSSGSGTSGRGPQDTQYF TGTGCCAGCAGCTCCGGCTCCGGGACTAGCGGGAGGGGACCCCAAGATACGCAGTATTTT
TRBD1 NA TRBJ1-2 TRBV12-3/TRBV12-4 CASSPDRVLGLAF TGTGCCAGCAGTCCCGACAGGGTTTTGGGCCTAGCATTC
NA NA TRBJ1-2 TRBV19 CASRNRFWGYTF TGTGCCAGTAGGAACAGGTTCTGGGGCTACACCTTC
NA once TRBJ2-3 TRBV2 CASSEHDTQYF TGTGCCAGCAGTGAACATGATACGCAGTATTTT
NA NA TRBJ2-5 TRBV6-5 CASTRAGETQYF TGTGCCAGCACCCGAGCAGGAGAGACCCAGTACTTC
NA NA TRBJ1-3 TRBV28 CASSLQGPRGNTIYF TGTGCCAGCAGTCTACAGGGACCGCGTGGAAACACCATATATTTT
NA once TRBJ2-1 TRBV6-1 CASSEAVVDGVSSYNEQFF TGTGCCAGCAGTGAAGCCGTCGTCGACGGGGTAAGCTCCTACAATGAGCAGTTCTTC
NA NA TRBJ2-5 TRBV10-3 CAIGVGGETQYF TGTGCCATCGGAGTTGGGGGGGAGACCCAGTACTTC
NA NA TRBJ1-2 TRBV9 CASSALGARGYGYTF TGTGCCAGCAGCGCCCTGGGGGCGCGCGGCTATGGCTACACCTTC
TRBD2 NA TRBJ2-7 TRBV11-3 CASSLGGRAIYEQYF TGTGCCAGCAGCTTAGGCGGGAGGGCTATCTACGAGCAGTACTTC
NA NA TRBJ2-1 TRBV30 CAWSPWLNEQFF TGTGCCTGGAGTCCCTGGCTCAATGAGCAGTTCTTC
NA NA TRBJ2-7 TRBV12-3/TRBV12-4 CASSTGSKQYF TGTGCCAGCAGCACGGGGAGCAAGCAGTACTTC
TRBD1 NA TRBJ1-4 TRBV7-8 CASSMGQGARIEKLFF TGTGCCAGCAGCATGGGACAGGGGGCGCGAATTGAAAAACTGTTTTTT
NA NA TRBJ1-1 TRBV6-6 CASTRVSTEAFF TGTGCCAGCACCAGGGTCTCTACTGAAGCTTTCTTT
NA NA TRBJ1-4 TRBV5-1 CASSPTGATNEKLFF TGCGCCAGCAGCCCGACGGGGGCAACTAATGAAAAACTGTTTTTT
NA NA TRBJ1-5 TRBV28 CASSLEEYSNQPQHF TGTGCCAGCAGTTTAGAGGAGTATAGCAATCAGCCCCAGCATTTT
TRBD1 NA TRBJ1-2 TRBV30 CAWSAGQAGYTF TGTGCCTGGAGTGCCGGACAGGCTGGCTACACCTTC
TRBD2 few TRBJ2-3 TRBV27 CASKWREADTQYF TGTGCCAGCAAGTGGCGGGAGGCAGATACGCAGTATTTT
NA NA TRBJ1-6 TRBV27 CASRERRSSYNSPLHF TGTGCCAGCAGGGAACGGAGAAGCTCCTATAATTCACCCCTCCACTTT
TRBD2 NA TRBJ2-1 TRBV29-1 CSVEDVGGLAGEHEQFF TGCAGCGTTGAAGATGTTGGTGGACTAGCGGGAGAACATGAGCAGTTCTTC
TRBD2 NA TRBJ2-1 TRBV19 CASSIGLAGAYEQFF TGTGCCAGTAGTATAGGACTAGCGGGAGCCTACGAGCAGTTCTTC
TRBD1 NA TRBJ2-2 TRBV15 CATSRDQGVHTGELFF TGTGCCACCAGCAGAGATCAGGGGGTGCATACCGGGGAGCTGTTTTTT
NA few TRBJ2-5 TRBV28 CASSGGSGTQYF TGTGCCAGCAGTGGAGGGTCAGGGACCCAGTACTTC
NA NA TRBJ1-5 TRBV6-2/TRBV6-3 CASSYSSGSGNQPQHF TGTGCCAGCAGTTACTCGTCCGGGAGTGGCAATCAGCCCCAGCATTTT
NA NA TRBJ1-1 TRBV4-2 CASTPRGTNTEAFF TGTGCCAGCACCCCACGGGGGACGAACACTGAAGCTTTCTTT
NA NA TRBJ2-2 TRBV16 CASSQLQNTGELFF TGTGCCAGCAGCCAATTACAGAACACCGGGGAGCTGTTTTTT
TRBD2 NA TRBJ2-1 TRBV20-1 CSASGWSSGNNEQFF TGCAGTGCTAGTGGTTGGTCTAGCGGGAACAATGAGCAGTTCTTC
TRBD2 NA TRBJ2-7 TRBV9 CASSVGRGLEALQYF TGTGCCAGCAGCGTAGGGAGGGGACTAGAGGCGCTCCAGTACTTC
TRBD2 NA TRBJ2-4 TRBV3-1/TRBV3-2 CASSQFGASGSMVKNIQYF TGTGCCAGCAGCCAATTTGGTGCTAGCGGGAGTATGGTCAAAAACATTCAGTACTTC
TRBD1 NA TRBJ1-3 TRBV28 CASSSLDRDGNTIYF TGTGCCAGCAGCTCTTTGGACAGGGACGGAAACACCATATATTTT
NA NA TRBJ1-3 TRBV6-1 CASSERVPSGDTIYF TGTGCCAGCAGTGAACGGGTCCCTTCCGGGGACACCATATATTTT
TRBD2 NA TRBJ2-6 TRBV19 CASSTRLAGGPGANVLTF TGTGCCAGTAGTACCCGACTAGCGGGAGGGCCTGGGGCCAACGTCCTGACTTTC
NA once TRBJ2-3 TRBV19 CASLGQSATDTQYF TGTGCCAGTTTAGGACAAAGCGCCACAGATACGCAGTATTTT
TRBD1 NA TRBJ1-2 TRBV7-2 CASSLAGQGVDSNYGYTF TGTGCCAGCAGCTTAGCGGGACAGGGGGTAGACTCTAACTATGGCTACACCTTC
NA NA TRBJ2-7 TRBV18 CASEGASYEQYF TGTGCCAGTGAGGGCGCTTCCTACGAGCAGTACTTC
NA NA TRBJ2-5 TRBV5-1 CASSLQGETQYF TGCGCCAGCAGCTTGCAGGGTGAGACCCAGTACTTC
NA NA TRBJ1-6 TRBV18 CASSPQGTSNSPLHF TGTGCCAGCTCACCTCAAGGGACAAGTAATTCACCCCTCCACTTT
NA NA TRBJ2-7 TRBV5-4 CASSPSRQALSYEQYF TGTGCCAGCAGCCCCTCACGACAGGCGCTCTCCTACGAGCAGTACTTC